Below, 29 T cell receptor beta chains from the same sample are listed, as sequenced in a study of post-analysis software for immune sequencing data. These receptors are not linked to any known antigen. Unique molecular identifiers tagged the TCR beta cDNA libraries. Via MiXCR, TCRdb re-called the PCR reads, giving one row per CDR3 protein. The data contain 600,000 to 700,000 distinct CDR3 sequences, roughly three fifths of them singletons. Findings and caveats of the study: When patients were compared with controls, five TRBV segments were more frequent, TRBV5-6, TRBV5-1 and TRBV20-1 among them.

Sequencing was performed on blood. Receptors were obtained from a girl under 10 years old with multiple sclerosis.

V usage is TRBV3-1 and J usage is TRBJ2-3; 9 bases line up with TRBD2. The germline gives CDR1 LGHDT, CDR2 YNNKEL (reference sequence). J lost 2 bases, V lost 0 bases, and 15 bases had no gene match. The CDR3 is 20 residues long. The CDR3 region is CASSQDRGTSRHLLTDTQYF. The CDR3 nucleotides are TGTGCCAGCAGCCAAGATAGAGGGACTAGCAGACATTTACTCACAGATACGCAGTATTTT.

The chain employs TRBV29-1 and TRBJ2-1; D possibly corresponds to TRBD2 (6 bases). The CDR3 spans 14 residues. The V and J ends lost 5 bases and 7 bases respectively, with 18 bases between them. CDR1 and CDR2 from the germline V gene are SQVTM and ANQGSEA. The CDR3 nucleotides read TGCAGCGTTAGGACTTGCGGAGGAGGGAATGAGCAGTTCTTC. This codes for CSVRTCGGGNEQFF.

This rearrangement joins TRBV7-9 to TRBJ1-2; 9 bases agree with TRBD1. J was trimmed by 8 bases and V by 5 bases; bases with no gene match: 6. CDR3 size: 13 residues. The germline V gene encodes CDR1 SEHNR and CDR2 FQNEAQ (reference sequence). CDR3: CASSLPGTGGYTF. The CDR3 DNA is TGTGCCAGCAGCCTGCCCGGGACAGGGGGCTACACCTTC.

The chain joins TRBV2 to TRBJ1-2; D possibly corresponds to TRBD1 (5 bases). Between the trimmed V and J ends, which lost 3 bases and 5 bases, there was a span of 10 bases. The CDR3 runs to 13 residues. Germline assignment: CDR1 SNHLY and CDR2 FYNNEI. For the CDR3, the DNA is TGTGCCAGCAGTGACAGGGAAAAGTATGGCTACACCTTC. Residues: CASSDREKYGYTF.

The V gene is TRBV12-3 or TRBV12-4, the J gene TRBJ2-5; no firm D call. The V end lost 6 bases, the J end lost 2 bases, and 16 bases lay between the germline ends. This CDR3 has 15 residues. The CDR3 coding sequence is TGTGCCAGCAGGGCCAGGCAGTGGAGTCAAGAGACCCAGTACTTC. The encoded protein is CASRARQWSQETQYF.

This clonotype occurred once. The V call is TRBV12-3 or TRBV12-4, the J call TRBJ2-2; 12 bases line up with TRBD2. The CDR3 runs to 17 residues. The trim removed 1 base at V and 7 bases at J, leaving 7 bases unmatched. The CDR3 reads CASSLVWTSGNNGELFF. CDR3 bases: TGTGCCAGCAGTTTAGTCTGGACTAGCGGGAATAACGGGGAGCTGTTTTTT.

This chain uses TRBV6-2 or TRBV6-3 with TRBJ2-7; weak D call: TRBD1 (6 bases). TRBJ2-5 matches the DNA end more closely, so the J call is doubtful. CDR1 MNHEY and CDR2 SVGEGT come from the germline V gene. The CDR3 is 13 amino acids. The CDR3: CASSRNREWTQYF. The CDR3 coding sequence is TGTGCCAGCAGCCGAAACAGGGAGTGGACCCAGTACTTC.

The chain combines TRBV10-3 with TRBJ1-5, with 10 bases identical to TRBD1. The CDR3 contains 16 residues. Germline V lookup: CDR1 ENHRY, CDR2 SYGVKD. Trimming took 2 bases from V and 6 from J; bases not matched to a gene: 7. The CDR3 sequence is CAISEPGQGIGQPQHF. In DNA form, the CDR3 reads TGTGCCATCAGTGAGCCGGGACAGGGGATCGGTCAGCCCCAGCATTTT.

V usage is TRBV7-8 and J usage is TRBJ2-1; D possibly uses TRBD1 or TRBD2 (6 bases each). This CDR3 is 13 amino acids long. V shed 8 bases and J shed 10 bases, with 18 bases lying between them. Germline V gives CDR1 SGHVS, CDR2 FQNEAQ. The chain's CDR3 is CASAPGASDEQFF. In DNA, the CDR3 is TGTGCCAGCGCCCCGGGGGCTAGCGACGAGCAGTTCTTC.

The CDR3 is CASTSSRTDTYEQYF. In nucleotides, the CDR3 is TGTGCCAGCACCTCCTCCCGGACAGATACCTACGAGCAGTACTTC. The V call is TRBV27, the J call TRBJ2-7; TRBD1 is a possible D gene (6 bases). V was clipped by 7 bases and J by 2 bases, with 18 bases between them. Germline values: CDR1 MNHEY, CDR2 SMNVEV (reference sequence). This CDR3 comprises 15 residues.

The chain recombines TRBV7-2 with TRBJ2-3; D is perhaps TRBD1 or TRBD2 (6 bases each). The CDR3 consists of 13 residues. Trimming took 4 bases from V and 6 from J, leaving 11 bases between them. Germline values: CDR1 SGHTA, CDR2 FQGNSA. CDR3 sequence (DNA): TGTGCCAGCAGCTCCAGAGGGGGGGATACGCAGTATTTT. It is translated as CASSSRGGDTQYF.

The rearrangement joins TRBV5-6 to TRBJ1-6; 8 nucleotides match TRBD1. The CDR3 has 13 residues. CDR1 and CDR2 from the germline V gene are SGHDT and YYEEEE. Trimming took 9 bases from V and 10 from J; bases not matched to a gene: 9. In nucleotides, the CDR3 is TGTGCCACTCGACAGGGGCGAGACTCACCCCTCCACTTT. Protein product: CATRQGRDSPLHF.

This clonotype was detected once. One junction end does not reproduce the germline sequence, and a read error may be involved. The chain employs TRBV2 and TRBJ2-2, with D possibly TRBD1 on 6 matching bases. The germline gives CDR1 SNHLY, CDR2 FYNNEI. This CDR3 region has 12 residues. The CDR3 DNA follows: TGTGCCACCCAGGGGAACACCCGGGAGCTGTTTTTT. Protein product: CATQGNTRELFF.

This chain joins TRBV12-3 or TRBV12-4 and TRBJ1-1; TRBD1 might be the D (5 bases). This CDR3 comprises 17 residues. V lost 3 bases and J 5 bases, leaving 22 bases between the germline ends. DNA for the CDR3: TGTGCCAGCAGTTTTGGGGGATCAGGGAGGGTCAGAACTGAAGCTTTCTTT. As protein: CASSFGGSGRVRTEAFF.

V is TRBV7-7 and J is TRBJ1-2; the D is unclear. The germline CDR1 and CDR2 sequences are SSHAT and FNYEAQ (reference sequence). CDR3 size: 13 residues. Deletions cut 9 bases from V and 2 bases from J, with 13 bases between. CDR3 coding DNA: TGTGCCAGGATTACGGATTTAAACTATGGCTACACCTTC. This codes for CARITDLNYGYTF.

This chain uses TRBV28 with TRBJ2-3; 12 bases fit TRBD2. The CDR3 runs to 19 residues. In germline, CDR1 is MDHEN, CDR2 SYDVKM. V was pared by 4 bases and J by 3 bases, with 14 bases of the junction left unmatched. The CDR3 sequence: CASSSAIGLAGGRTDTQYF. The DNA of the CDR3 is TGTGCCAGCAGTTCGGCCATTGGGCTAGCGGGAGGGCGGACAGATACGCAGTATTTT.

The CDR3 DNA reads as TGCAGTGCTAGTCGACTAGCGGGAGATAGCACGCAGTATTTT. This translates into CSASRLAGDSTQYF. The chain recombines TRBV20-1 with TRBJ2-3, with 12 bases aligning to TRBD2. V dropped 3 bases and J dropped 9; count of bases not matched to a gene: 7. The V gene's germline CDR1 is DFQATT and CDR2 SNEGSKA (reference sequence). This CDR3 has 14 residues.

V gene TRBV20-1 combines with J gene TRBJ1-5, with 7 bases matching TRBD1. Germline assignment: CDR1 DFQATT and CDR2 SNEGSKA (reference sequence). Trimming removed 5 bases from V and 1 base from J; junction bases left unmatched: 8. The CDR3 is 15 amino acids. CDR3 DNA sequence: TGCAGTGCTTCCCTGCGGACAGGCAGCAATCAGCCCCAGCATTTT. This codes for CSASLRTGSNQPQHF.

This clonotype was found a few times. The chain recombines TRBV5-1 with TRBJ2-3, with no clear D. Germline CDR1 reads SGHRS; CDR2 reads YFSETQ. The V end lost 2 bases, the J end lost 6 bases, and 7 bases lay between the germline ends. This CDR3 is built from 12 residues. CDR3 protein: CASSLGFDTQYF. The CDR3 nucleotides read TGCGCCAGCAGCTTAGGATTCGATACGCAGTATTTT. The whole variable domain, filled in from reference TRBV5-1 and TRBJ2-3, reads KAGVTQTPRYLIKTRGQQVTLSCSPISGHRSVSWYQQTPGQGLQFLFEYFSETQRNKGNFPGRFSGRQFSNSRSEMNVSTLELGDSALYLCASSLGFDTQYFGPGTRLTVL.

This chain uses TRBV20-1 with TRBJ2-5; 8 bases are shared with TRBD2. Germline V gene data show CDR1 as DFQATT and CDR2 as SNEGSKA (reference sequence). Trimming cost V 0 bases and J 5 bases; bases outside gene matches: 11. The CDR3 spans 16 residues. Here the CDR3 DNA reads TGCAGTGCTAGAGACCCAGTGGGACTAGGTTCCGAGACCCAGTACTTC. Translating gives CSARDPVGLGSETQYF.

This chain connects TRBV27 to TRBJ2-7; maybe TRBD1 (6 bases). The CDR3 extends over 15 amino acids. Germline V gene sequence: CDR1 MNHEY, CDR2 SMNVEV (reference sequence). V was shortened by 5 bases and J by 0 bases, with 14 bases between the two germline ends. The CDR3 region is CASSVQGWGSYEQYF. The CDR3 bases are TGTGCCAGCAGTGTTCAGGGGTGGGGCTCCTACGAGCAGTACTTC.

The chain uses TRBV6-5 and TRBJ2-3, with D possibly being TRBD1 or TRBD2 (5 bases each). Germline CDR1 and CDR2: MNHEY and SVGAGI. Trimming pared 2 bases from V and 1 base from J, leaving 13 bases between. CDR3 length equals 16 residues. CDR3 protein: CASSYQGTAGTDTQYF. The DNA for the CDR3 is TGTGCCAGCAGTTACCAAGGGACGGCTGGCACAGATACGCAGTATTTT.

The gene calls are TRBV2 and TRBJ2-3, with TRBD2 as a possible D gene (5 bases). Per the germline V gene, CDR1 is SNHLY and CDR2 is FYNNEI. V was trimmed by 4 bases and J by 0 bases, leaving 11 bases between them. The length of the CDR3 is 15 residues. The CDR3 protein is CASSVGGGSTDTQYF. CDR3 coding DNA: TGTGCCAGCAGTGTTGGTGGCGGGAGCACAGATACGCAGTATTTT.

This sequence joins TRBV4-2 and TRBJ2-7; D may be TRBD2 (5 bases). V shed 0 bases and J shed 6 bases, with 18 bases lying between them. Germline V CDR1 and CDR2: LGHNA, YNFKEQ. The CDR3 extends over 16 amino acids. The CDR3 DNA reads TGTGCCAGCAGCCAAGATTCTAGCAAAGGGCCGCGCGAGCAGTACTTC. Translating it yields CASSQDSSKGPREQYF.

The rearrangement joins TRBV11-2 to TRBJ2-1, with a tentative D call TRBD1 (6 bases). This CDR3 comprises 14 residues. The V gene lost 10 bases and the J gene lost 7 bases, with 20 bases spanning the gap. The germline gives CDR1 SGHAT, CDR2 FQNNGV. The CDR3 protein is CAIAQGVGKNEQFF. The CDR3 DNA follows: TGTGCCATAGCACAGGGCGTTGGTAAAAATGAGCAGTTCTTC.

V usage is TRBV20-1 and J usage is TRBJ2-1; TRBD1 matches at 9 bases. Losses at the gene ends were 4 bases for V and 9 bases for J; bases not matched to a gene: 10. Per the germline V gene, CDR1 is DFQATT and CDR2 is SNEGSKA (reference sequence). This CDR3 has 14 amino acids. The CDR3 reads CSAIRDRVRSEQFF. In DNA, the CDR3 is TGCAGTGCTATCCGGGACAGGGTCAGGAGTGAGCAGTTCTTC.

This clonotype was observed a handful of times. The rearrangement joins TRBV29-1 to TRBJ1-1; D is unresolved. The V gene lost 3 bases and the J gene lost 4 bases, with 12 bases spanning the gap. The germline V gene has CDR1 SQVTM and CDR2 ANQGSEA. This CDR3 contains 13 residues. The CDR3: CSVDYRARTEAFF. Written as DNA, the CDR3 is TGCAGCGTTGATTACCGGGCACGCACTGAAGCTTTCTTT.

V gene TRBV6-5 combines with J gene TRBJ1-5; no definite D call. The V gene's germline CDR1 is MNHEY and CDR2 SVGAGI. The CDR3 length is 12 residues. Trimming took off 8 bases at V and 2 bases at J, with 7 bases between the two ends. For the CDR3, the DNA is TGTGCCAGCCTACGGCGCAATCAGCCCCAGCATTTT. Its protein is CASLRRNQPQHF.

This chain links TRBV29-1 with TRBJ2-3, with 8 bases matching TRBD2. This CDR3 contains 13 residues. The V segment lost 6 bases and the J segment 2 bases; nucleotides outside the gene matches: 4. Germline assignment: CDR1 SQVTM and CDR2 ANQGSEA. CDR3 residues: CSVRGGNTDTQYF. Here the CDR3 DNA reads TGCAGCGTCCGGGGGGGGAACACAGATACGCAGTATTTT.